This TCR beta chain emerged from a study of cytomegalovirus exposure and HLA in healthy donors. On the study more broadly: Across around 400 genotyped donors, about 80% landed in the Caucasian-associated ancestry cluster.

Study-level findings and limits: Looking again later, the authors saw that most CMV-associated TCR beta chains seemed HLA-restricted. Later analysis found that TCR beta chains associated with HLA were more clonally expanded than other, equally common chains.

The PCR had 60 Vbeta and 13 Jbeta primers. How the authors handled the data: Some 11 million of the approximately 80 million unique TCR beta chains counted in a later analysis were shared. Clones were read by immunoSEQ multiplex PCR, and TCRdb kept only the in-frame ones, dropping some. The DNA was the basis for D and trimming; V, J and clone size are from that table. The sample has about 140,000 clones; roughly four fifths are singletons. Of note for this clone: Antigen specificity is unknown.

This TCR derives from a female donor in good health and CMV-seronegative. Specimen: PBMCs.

The chain's CDR3 is CASSPRTSNEQFF. CDR3 coding DNA: TGTGCCAGCAGCCCGCGGACTAGCAATGAGCAGTTCTTC. V and J are TRBV7-8 and TRBJ2-1, with 7 bases that match TRBD2. CDR1 is SGHVS, CDR2 FQNEAQ, per germline. The CDR3 totals 13 residues. Trimming took 5 bases from V and 6 from J; bases not matched to a gene: 4.